This T cell receptor (beta chain) came from a study of cytomegalovirus exposure and HLA in healthy donors. Regarding the study as a whole: A later analysis linked a missense DCLRE1C variant to TCR beta V- and J-gene trimming. A further, later analysis showed that HLA-associated TCR beta chains (compared with equally common others) were more clonally expanded. Accounts indicate the classifier identified cytomegalovirus status with strong specificity and sensitivity.

A single count supports this clone. What it binds is not known. PCR primers comprised 60 Vbeta and 13 Jbeta primers. Data came from immunoSEQ multiplex PCR; TCRdb stores just in-frame clones and leaves some out. This sample has 100,000 to 150,000 clones, with roughly 79% found just once. This CDR3 is built from 13 residues. CDR1 and CDR2 from the germline V gene are MNHNY and SVGAGI (reference sequence). The V and J ends lost 6 bases and 4 bases, in that order; junction bases with no gene match: 4. The sample consisted of PBMCs. The V call is TRBV6-6, the J call TRBJ1-2, with TRBD1 matching over 8 bases. The source of this sequence is a woman aged 40 to 50 in good health and CMV-seronegative. In DNA form, the CDR3 reads TGTGCCAGCAGGGGACAGGTTCTCTATGGCTACACCTTC. Translation gives CASRGQVLYGYTF.